This T cell receptor (beta chain) derives from a study of T cells in Graves' hyperthyroidism and ophthalmopathy. A few counts support this clonotype. Its target is unknown. Amplification yielded TCR beta CDR3 regions, with RNA transcripts as the source. The TCR CDR3 was amplified in a first-round RT-PCR using the HTBI primer set. TCRdb passed the multiplex PCR reads through MiXCR, listing each CDR3 protein once. The table lists some 770,000 distinct CDR3 sequences, around 15% of them singletons. Patients aged 18 to 65 had newly diagnosed hyperthyroidism that had lasted under 2 months. Diagnoses were made from clinical symptoms, serum measures (thyroxine and TRAb), thyroid ultrasound and orbital computed tomography. The study, taken as a whole, reports: Appearing also in blood were most of the thyroid clonotypes expanded above 0.001.

This CDR3 spans 15 amino acids. From germline, CDR1 is SEHNR and CDR2 FQNEAQ (reference sequence). With 4 bases clipped from V and 7 bases from J, the junction kept 10 bases outside the gene matches. The material sequenced was blood. This TCR came from a man aged 18 to 30 with Graves' hyperthyroidism. The V call is TRBV7-9, the J call TRBJ2-1; the match to TRBD2 covers 7 bases. Here the CDR3 reads CASSSLGGRGNEQFF. The CDR3 DNA reads TGTGCCAGCAGCTCACTGGGCGGGAGAGGGAATGAGCAGTTCTTC.